Following are 15 T cell receptor beta chains from one sample sequenced in a study of OX40 agonist ivuxolimab in advanced cancers. Here immunoSEQ multiplex PCR was the method, and the copy in TCRdb shows in-frame clones only, minus some. Among 70,000 to 90,000 clones listed, about four fifths were seen once. Here the sequenced sample was CD4+ or CD8+ T cells sorted from blood, taken in a trial of the OX40 agonist ivuxolimab. All receptors come from an adult with an advanced solid tumor such as melanoma, head and neck, liver or kidney cancer.

V is TRBV11-2 and J is TRBJ1-1; 10 bases are a match to TRBD1. Per germline, CDR1 SGHAT and CDR2 FQNNGV. J gave up 4 bases and V 1 base, and 6 bases lay outside the gene matches. The CDR3 has 16 amino acids. The CDR3 sequence: CASSLGRTGGGTEAFF. CDR3 in DNA: TGTGCCAGCAGCTTAGGCCGGACAGGGGGGGGCACTGAAGCTTTCTTT.

Note on this clone: Other nucleotide sequences in the sample specify the same CDR3. The V gene is TRBV6-5, the J gene TRBJ1-2; 11 nucleotides agree with TRBD1. The junction had 2 bases not matched to a gene; V was cut back by 0 bases and J by 11 bases. Germline loops: CDR1 MNHEY, CDR2 SVGAGI. This CDR3 is 13 amino acids long. The CDR3 loop is CASSYSGTGGYTF. CDR3 bases: TGTGCCAGCAGTTACTCGGGGACAGGGGGGTACACCTTC.

In its sample, this clone was seen a few times. The chain carries TRBV14 and TRBJ2-2; 8 bases line up with TRBD2. This CDR3 region has 16 residues. Germline-derived CDR1 and CDR2 are SGHDN and FVKESK. The ends lost 1 base at V and 5 bases at J; junction bases unmatched: 6. The DNA for the CDR3 is TGTGCCAGCAGCCAAGTTCTTGCGGGGGGTACCGGGGAGCTGTTTTTT. Amino acids: CASSQVLAGGTGELFF.

The J gene is TRBJ1-6, the V gene TRBV4-3; D remains unclear. Germline V gene sequence: CDR1 LGHNA, CDR2 YSLEER. V was trimmed by 1 base and J by 7 bases, leaving 11 bases between them. This CDR3 has 15 amino acids. The DNA of the CDR3 is TGCGCCAGCAGCCAAGTGGTTCTAGGGAATTCACCCCTCCACTTT. Amino acid sequence: CASSQVVLGNSPLHF.

The chain recombines TRBV4-1 with TRBJ1-2; D remains ambiguous. The CDR3 has 12 residues. Germline loops: CDR1 MGHRA, CDR2 YSYEKL. V was clipped by 3 bases and J by 8 bases, with 10 bases between them. CDR3 region: CASSHQVGGYTF. The DNA for the CDR3 is TGCGCCAGCAGCCATCAAGTGGGGGGCTACACCTTC.

The rearrangement links TRBV18 to TRBJ2-4, with 7 positions matching TRBD1. The CDR3 runs to 15 residues. V lost 4 bases, J lost 5 bases, and 8 bases stayed unmatched. Germline CDR1 reads KGHSH; CDR2 reads LQKENI. This chain's CDR3 is CASSQNTGTENIQYF. The CDR3 nucleotides are TGTGCCAGCTCACAAAATACCGGGACAGAAAACATTCAGTACTTC.

The V and J genes are TRBV7-2 and TRBJ2-7; 10 positions agree with TRBD2. Trimming took 6 bases from V and 6 from J; bases not matched to a gene: 8. This CDR3 is built from 14 residues. The germline CDR1 and CDR2 sequences are SGHTA and FQGNSA. CDR3: CASSRSGGAREQYF. The DNA for the CDR3 is TGTGCCAGCAGTCGGAGCGGGGGGGCACGCGAGCAGTACTTC.

The chain combines TRBV6-1 with TRBJ1-2; 7 bases agree with TRBD1. J gave up 8 bases and V 10 bases, and 13 bases lay outside the gene matches. CDR1 MNHNS and CDR2 SASEGT come from the germline V gene. This CDR3 has 13 amino acids. The CDR3: CATAQGSRHGYTF. As DNA, the CDR3 is TGTGCCACCGCACAGGGGTCCCGGCACGGCTACACCTTC.

The chain is built from TRBV29-1 and TRBJ1-1, with 7 positions matching TRBD1. V was pared by 7 bases and J by 6 bases, with 11 bases of the junction left unmatched. The CDR3 contains 13 residues. CDR1 and CDR2 from the germline V gene are SQVTM and ANQGSEA. CDR3 amino acids: CSGMPGGGAEAFF. The CDR3 DNA is TGCAGCGGTATGCCAGGGGGAGGGGCTGAAGCTTTCTTT.

V usage is TRBV28 and J usage is TRBJ2-1, with TRBD1 identical over 11 bases. V lost 10 bases to trimming and J lost 7 bases; unmatched junction nucleotides: 9. Germline V gene sequence: CDR1 MDHEN, CDR2 SYDVKM. This CDR3 spans 14 amino acids. Here the CDR3 reads CATLDRGRVNEQFF. The CDR3 DNA is TGTGCCACCCTGGACAGGGGGCGAGTTAATGAGCAGTTCTTC. The whole variable domain, filled in from reference TRBV28 and TRBJ2-1, reads DVKVTQSSRYLVKRTGEKVFLECVQDMDHENMFWYRQDPGLGLRLIYFSYDVKMKEKGDIPEGYSVSREKKERFSLILESASTNQTSMYLCATLDRGRVNEQFFGPGTRLTVL.

This chain links TRBV27 with TRBJ2-2, with TRBD2 matching over 12 bases. CDR3 size: 16 residues. Germline loops: CDR1 MNHEY, CDR2 SMNVEV (reference sequence). Losses at the gene ends were 5 bases for V and 4 bases for J; bases not matched to a gene: 5. CDR3 in DNA: TGTGCCAGCAGTATCCTAGCGGGGGGGCCCACCGGGGAGCTGTTTTTT. It yields the protein CASSILAGGPTGELFF.

The chain is built from TRBV5-1 and TRBJ1-2; D is undetermined. CDR1 and CDR2 (germline): SGHRS, YFSETQ. The CDR3 length is 12 residues. Trimming removed 0 bases at V and 11 bases at J, with 11 bases between. The CDR3 spells CASSLEGIGYTF. CDR3 nucleotides: TGCGCCAGCAGCTTGGAAGGTATTGGGTACACCTTC.

V is TRBV2 and J is TRBJ2-5; 7 bases fit TRBD1. The V segment lost 8 bases and the J segment 4 bases; nucleotides outside the gene matches: 13. The CDR3 length is 15 residues. Germline lookup yields CDR1 SNHLY and CDR2 FYNNEI. CDR3: CASLRQGLTGETQYF. The CDR3 DNA reads TGTGCCAGCTTAAGACAGGGTCTTACCGGAGAGACCCAGTACTTC.

The rearrangement links TRBV6-6 to TRBJ1-4, with 9 bases that match TRBD1. The CDR3 has 14 residues. CDR1 is MNHNY and CDR2 is SVGAGI in the germline V gene (reference sequence). Trimming at V came to 6 bases and at J to 8 bases, leaving 7 bases not matched to a gene. This CDR3 reads CASRQGADREKLFF. The CDR3 DNA is TGTGCCAGCAGACAGGGGGCTGACCGCGAAAAACTGTTTTTT.

V usage is TRBV5-5 and J usage is TRBJ1-5; D gene ambiguous. CDR1 and CDR2 (germline): SGHKS, YYEKEE (reference sequence). The CDR3 has 13 amino acids. Trimming took 0 bases from V and 8 from J, leaving 9 bases between them. Here the CDR3 reads CASSLDGEKPQHF. The CDR3 coding sequence is TGTGCCAGCAGCTTGGATGGGGAGAAGCCCCAGCATTTT.